The 11 T cell receptor beta chains below come from one sample, sequenced in a study of cytomegalovirus exposure and HLA in healthy donors. In the PCR, 60 Vbeta and 13 Jbeta primers were used. Here immunoSEQ multiplex PCR was the method, and the copy in TCRdb shows in-frame clones only, minus some. The repertoire has 120,000 or so clones, over 75% of them found once; the top ten carry roughly 4%. The material sequenced was PBMCs. All receptors derive from a man between 18 and 35 years old in good health and CMV-seropositive.

This sequence joins TRBV5-1 and TRBJ2-2; TRBD1 matches 9 bases. The length of the CDR3 is 16 residues. Germline V gene lookup returns CDR1 SGHRS and CDR2 YFSETQ. J was trimmed by 6 bases and V by 2 bases; bases with no gene match: 8. The CDR3 region is CASSFRDRVSAGELFF. CDR3 sequence (DNA): TGCGCCAGCAGCTTCCGGGACAGGGTCAGCGCCGGGGAGCTGTTTTTT.

The rearrangement joins TRBV2 to TRBJ1-6; D is uncertain. The germline gives CDR1 SNHLY, CDR2 FYNNEI. V was cut by 7 bases and J by 2 bases, with 6 bases left in between. The CDR3 covers 13 residues. DNA of the CDR3: TGTGCCAGCACTGCGACCTATAATTCACCCCTCCACTTT. Protein product: CASTATYNSPLHF. Full variable domain (missing parts from reference TRBV2 and TRBJ1-6): EPEVTQTPSHQVTQMGQEVILRCVPISNHLYFYWYRQILGQKVEFLVSFYNNEISEKSEIFDDQFSVERPDGSNFTLKIRSTKLEDSAMYFCASTATYNSPLHFGNGTRLTVT.

In regard to this clone: The junction does not match germline at one end; this may be a read error. The chain has TRBV7-9 and TRBJ2-3; 7 bases map to TRBD1. The germline V gene encodes CDR1 SEHNR and CDR2 FQNEAQ (reference sequence). This CDR3 has 14 amino acids. CDR3 sequence: CSSSPLQGPDTQYF. Written as DNA, the CDR3 is TGTTCCAGCAGCCCGTTACAGGGGCCAGATACGCAGTATTTT.

V usage is TRBV9 and J usage is TRBJ1-5; TRBD1 is a possible D gene (5 bases). Per the germline V gene, CDR1 is SGDLS and CDR2 is YYNGEE. The V end lost 4 bases, the J end lost 3 bases, and 11 bases lay between the germline ends. This CDR3 is 14 amino acids long. The CDR3 DNA is TGTGCCAGCAGCCCAGGGTCGGACAATCAGCCCCAGCATTTT. This codes for CASSPGSDNQPQHF.

Details on this clone: At one boundary the junction diverges from the germline segment, which might be a read error. The gene calls are TRBV7-9 and TRBJ1-1, with D perhaps matching TRBD1 (5 bases). The germline gives CDR1 SEHNR, CDR2 FQNEAQ (reference sequence). The CDR3 is 15 amino acids. The CDR3 nucleotides are TGTTCCAGCAGCTTGACACAGGCCAGGAACACTGAAGCTTTCTTT. Protein sequence: CSSSLTQARNTEAFF.

The chain is built from TRBV12-2 and TRBJ2-4; the table's D call, TRBD1, has no DNA check behind it. TRBV12-2 corresponds to a pseudogene. This CDR3 is 17 amino acids long. The CDR3 nucleotides are TGTGCAAGTCGCGCGGACAGGGGGCGGTGGGCCAAAAACATTCAGTACTTC. Translation gives CASRADRGRWAKNIQYF.

The chain couples TRBV4-3 to TRBJ2-6, with no clear D. Germline V gives CDR1 LGHNA, CDR2 YSLEER. The CDR3 is 16 residues long. V gave up 0 bases and J gave up 0 bases, with 6 bases separating them. CDR3 DNA sequence: TGCGCCAGCAGCCAAGACCCCATCTCTGGGGCCAACGTCCTGACTTTC. Translated: CASSQDPISGANVLTF.

The V and J genes are TRBV6-5 and TRBJ2-1, with 12 bases fitting TRBD2. Germline V gives CDR1 MNHEY, CDR2 SVGAGI. The CDR3 is 15 residues long. Trimming at V came to 5 bases and at J to 8 bases, leaving 7 bases not matched to a gene. This CDR3 reads CASSGGLAGIDEQFF. In nucleotides, the CDR3 is TGTGCCAGCAGTGGCGGACTAGCGGGAATCGATGAGCAGTTCTTC.

The chain couples TRBV11-1 to TRBJ1-2; TRBD1 agrees at 8 bases. CDR1 is SGHAT, CDR2 FQDESV, per germline (reference sequence). J lost 3 bases, V lost 0 bases, and 6 bases had no gene match. The CDR3 is 16 residues long. The CDR3 nucleotides read TGTGCCAGCAGCTTAGCCACAGGGGGAAGGTACTATGGCTACACCTTC. Amino acids: CASSLATGGRYYGYTF.

This sequence joins TRBV18 and TRBJ2-7; possibly TRBD1 for D (6 bases). Trimming shortened V by 4 bases and J by 0 bases, and 13 bases separated the two germline ends. CDR1 and CDR2 (germline): KGHSH, LQKENI. The CDR3 sequence is 15 residues long. DNA for the CDR3: TGTGCCAGCTCACTCGGGACGGACAGCTCCTACGAGCAGTACTTC. Translation: CASSLGTDSSYEQYF.

The rearrangement links TRBV7-2 to TRBJ1-4, with no clear D. The ends were cut back, 1 base at V and 3 bases at J, with 12 bases in the middle. Germline CDR1 reads SGHTA; CDR2 reads FQGNSA. CDR3 length: 16 amino acids. DNA for the CDR3: TGTGCCAGCAGCTTAGATTTTGCGGGCCCTAATGAAAAACTGTTTTTT. Its translation: CASSLDFAGPNEKLFF.